This T cell receptor (beta chain) is from a study of OX40 agonist ivuxolimab in advanced cancers. In the study overall: It was ivuxolimab, an agonistic anti-OX40 (CD134) antibody, that patients were treated with. All patients had ivuxolimab intravenously every 2 weeks at 0.01 to 10 mg/kg. Dose-escalation cases comprised hepatocellular carcinoma, melanoma, renal cell or head and neck cancer. A male proportion of 82.7% was recorded, with mean age roughly 60 years and range roughly 23 to 79.

Germline V gene sequence: CDR1 LNHDA, CDR2 SQIVND (reference sequence). CDR3 size: 14 residues. V shed 4 bases and J 5 bases; nucleotides not matched to a gene: 4. Produced via immunoSEQ multiplex PCR; TCRdb's table is partial and in-frame only. Among under 95,000 clones listed, over 90% were seen once. V gene TRBV19 combines with J gene TRBJ1-2, with 10 nucleotides matching TRBD1. The sample here was CD4+ or CD8+ T cells sorted from blood, taken in a trial of the OX40 agonist ivuxolimab. The receptor's source is an adult with an advanced solid tumor such as melanoma, head and neck, liver or kidney cancer. CDR3 nucleotides: TGTGCCAGTAGTACCGGGACAGGGGTTTATGGCTACACCTTC. This gives the protein CASSTGTGVYGYTF.